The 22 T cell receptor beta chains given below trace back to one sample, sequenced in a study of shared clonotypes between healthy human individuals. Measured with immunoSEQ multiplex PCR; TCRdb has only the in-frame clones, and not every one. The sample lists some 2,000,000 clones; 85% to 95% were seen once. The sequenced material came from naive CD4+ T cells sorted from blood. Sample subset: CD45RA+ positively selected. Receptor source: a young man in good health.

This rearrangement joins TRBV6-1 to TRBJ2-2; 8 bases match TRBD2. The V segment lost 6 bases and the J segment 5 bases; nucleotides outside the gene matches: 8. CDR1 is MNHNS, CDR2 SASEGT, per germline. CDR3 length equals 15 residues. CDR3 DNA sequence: TGTGCCAGCAGCGAGAGCGGGAGAGGGACCGGGGAGCTGTTTTTT. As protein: CASSESGRGTGELFF.

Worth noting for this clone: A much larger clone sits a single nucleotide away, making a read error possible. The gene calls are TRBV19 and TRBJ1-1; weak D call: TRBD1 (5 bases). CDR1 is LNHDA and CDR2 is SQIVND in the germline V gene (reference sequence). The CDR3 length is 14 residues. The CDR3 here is CANSIQGVNTEAFF. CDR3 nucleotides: TGTGCCAATAGTATTCAGGGCGTGAACACTGAAGCTTTCTTT.

The CDR3, as DNA: TGCGCCAGCAGCCGATTACACCTCGATACGCAGTATTTT. It specifies CASSRLHLDTQYF. This rearrangement joins TRBV4-1 to TRBJ2-3; no definite D call. The CDR3 is 13 amino acids. Trimming took off 4 bases at V and 6 bases at J, with 11 bases between the two ends. Germline values: CDR1 MGHRA, CDR2 YSYEKL.

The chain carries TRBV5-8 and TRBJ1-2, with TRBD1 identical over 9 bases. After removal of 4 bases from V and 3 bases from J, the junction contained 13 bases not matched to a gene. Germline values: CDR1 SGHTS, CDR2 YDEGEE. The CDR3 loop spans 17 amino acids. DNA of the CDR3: TGTGCCAGCAGCATATACTTCCCGGGACAGGGAGACTATGGCTACACCTTC. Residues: CASSIYFPGQGDYGYTF.

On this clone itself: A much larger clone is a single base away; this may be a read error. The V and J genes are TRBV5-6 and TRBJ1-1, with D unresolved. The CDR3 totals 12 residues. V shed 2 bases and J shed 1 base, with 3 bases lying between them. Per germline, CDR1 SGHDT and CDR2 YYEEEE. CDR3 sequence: CASSFANTEAFF. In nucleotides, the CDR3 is TGTGCCAGCAGCTTCGCGAACACTGAAGCTTTCTTT.

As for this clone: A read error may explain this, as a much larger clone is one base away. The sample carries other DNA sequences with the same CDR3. The CDR3 loop reads CASSRGTGELFF. In DNA form, the CDR3 reads TGTGCCAGCAGCCGTGGTACCGGGGAGCTGTTTTTT. The chain links TRBV9 to TRBJ2-2; D unclear. This CDR3 is 12 amino acids long. The germline gives CDR1 SGDLS, CDR2 YYNGEE. With 4 bases removed from V and 5 bases from J, the gap between germline ends came to 6 bases.

CDR3 nucleotide sequence: TGTGCCAGCAGCCGGGGATCGGGACTAGCGGTTTACGAGCAGTACTTC. This encodes CASSRGSGLAVYEQYF. The chain uses TRBV14 and TRBJ2-7, with 11 bases identical to TRBD2. V shed 4 bases and J 4 bases; nucleotides not matched to a gene: 9. From germline, CDR1 is SGHDN and CDR2 FVKESK. The CDR3 spans 16 residues.

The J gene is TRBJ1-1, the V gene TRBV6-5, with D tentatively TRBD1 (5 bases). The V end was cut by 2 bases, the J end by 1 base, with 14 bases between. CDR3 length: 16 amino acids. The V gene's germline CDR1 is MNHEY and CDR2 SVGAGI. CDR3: CASSYISSQGNTEAFF. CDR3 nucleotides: TGTGCCAGCAGTTACATTTCCTCTCAGGGGAACACTGAAGCTTTCTTT.

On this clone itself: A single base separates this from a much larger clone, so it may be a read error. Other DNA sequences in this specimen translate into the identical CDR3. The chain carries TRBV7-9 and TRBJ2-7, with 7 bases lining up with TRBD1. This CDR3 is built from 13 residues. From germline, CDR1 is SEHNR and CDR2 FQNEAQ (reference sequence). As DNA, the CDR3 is TGCGCCAGCAGACGCGACAGGGTGGGCGAGCAGTACTTC. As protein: CASRRDRVGEQYF.

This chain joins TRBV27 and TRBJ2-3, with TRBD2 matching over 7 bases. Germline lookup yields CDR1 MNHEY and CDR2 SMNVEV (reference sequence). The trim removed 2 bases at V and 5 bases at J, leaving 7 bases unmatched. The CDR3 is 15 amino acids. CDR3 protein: CASSLVLAVGDTQYF. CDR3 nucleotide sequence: TGTGCCAGCAGTTTAGTGCTAGCGGTTGGAGATACGCAGTATTTT.

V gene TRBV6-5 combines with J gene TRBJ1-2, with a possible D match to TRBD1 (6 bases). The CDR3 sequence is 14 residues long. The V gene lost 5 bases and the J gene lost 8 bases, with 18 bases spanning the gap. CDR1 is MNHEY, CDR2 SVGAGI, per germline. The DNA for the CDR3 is TGTGCCAGCAGTGCGGGTCGGGGGGCGCAAGGCTACACCTTC. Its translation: CASSAGRGAQGYTF.

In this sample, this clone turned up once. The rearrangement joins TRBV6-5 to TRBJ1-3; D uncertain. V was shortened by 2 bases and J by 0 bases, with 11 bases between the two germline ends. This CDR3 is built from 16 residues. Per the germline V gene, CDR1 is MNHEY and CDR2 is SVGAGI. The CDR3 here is CASSYSRRISGNTIYF. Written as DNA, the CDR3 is TGTGCCAGCAGTTACAGTCGACGGATCTCTGGAAACACCATATATTTT.

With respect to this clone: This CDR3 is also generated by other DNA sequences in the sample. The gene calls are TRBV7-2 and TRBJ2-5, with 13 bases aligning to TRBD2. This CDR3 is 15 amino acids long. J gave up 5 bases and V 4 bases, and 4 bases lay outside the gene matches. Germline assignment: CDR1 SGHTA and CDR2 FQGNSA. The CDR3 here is CASSSGLAGRETQYF. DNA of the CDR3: TGTGCCAGCAGCTCGGGACTAGCGGGGAGGGAGACCCAGTACTTC.

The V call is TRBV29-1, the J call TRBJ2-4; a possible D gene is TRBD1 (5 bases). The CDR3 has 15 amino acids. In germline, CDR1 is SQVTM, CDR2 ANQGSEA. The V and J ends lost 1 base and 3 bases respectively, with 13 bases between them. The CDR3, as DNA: TGCAGCGTTGAAGCCCGAATCAGGGACAAAAACATTCAGTACTTC. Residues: CSVEARIRDKNIQYF.

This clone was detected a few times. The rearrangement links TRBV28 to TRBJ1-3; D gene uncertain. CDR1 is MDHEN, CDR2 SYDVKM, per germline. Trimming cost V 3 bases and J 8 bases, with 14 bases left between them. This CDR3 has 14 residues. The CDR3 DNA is TGTGCCAGCAGTTTTAGACTGGCCGGGGACACCATATATTTT. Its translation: CASSFRLAGDTIYF.

The CDR3 sequence: CASSPPGWDTTYEQYF. CDR3 DNA: TGTGCCAGCTCACCACCTGGTTGGGACACGACCTACGAGCAGTACTTC. The chain has TRBV18 and TRBJ2-7; possibly TRBD1 for D (6 bases). This CDR3 region has 16 residues. Per the germline V gene, CDR1 is KGHSH and CDR2 is LQKENI. Trimming shortened V by 0 bases and J by 2 bases, and 14 bases separated the two germline ends.

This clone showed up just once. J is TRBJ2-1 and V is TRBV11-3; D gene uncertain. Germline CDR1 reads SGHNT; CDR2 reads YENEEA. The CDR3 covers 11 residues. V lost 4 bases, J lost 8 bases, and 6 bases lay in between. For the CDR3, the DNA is TGTGCCAGCAGCTCCCAAGATGAGCAGTTCTTC. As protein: CASSSQDEQFF.

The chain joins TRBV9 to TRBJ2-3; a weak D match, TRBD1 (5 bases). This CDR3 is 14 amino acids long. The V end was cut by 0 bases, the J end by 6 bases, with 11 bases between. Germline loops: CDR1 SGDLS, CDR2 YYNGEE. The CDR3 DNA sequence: TGTGCCAGCAGCGTAGAAAGGGGCTGGGATACGCAGTATTTT. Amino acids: CASSVERGWDTQYF.

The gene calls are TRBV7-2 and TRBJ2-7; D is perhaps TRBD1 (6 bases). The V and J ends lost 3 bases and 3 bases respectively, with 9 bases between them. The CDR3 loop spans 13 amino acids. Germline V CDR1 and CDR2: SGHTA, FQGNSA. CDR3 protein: CASSFNRVYEQYF. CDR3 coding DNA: TGTGCCAGCAGCTTTAACAGGGTCTACGAGCAGTACTTC.

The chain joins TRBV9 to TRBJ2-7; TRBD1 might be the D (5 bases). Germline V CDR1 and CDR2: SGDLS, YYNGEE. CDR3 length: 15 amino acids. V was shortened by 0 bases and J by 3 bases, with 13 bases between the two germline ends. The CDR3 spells CASSVATGEYYEQYF. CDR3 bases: TGTGCCAGCAGCGTAGCTACAGGCGAGTACTACGAGCAGTACTTC.

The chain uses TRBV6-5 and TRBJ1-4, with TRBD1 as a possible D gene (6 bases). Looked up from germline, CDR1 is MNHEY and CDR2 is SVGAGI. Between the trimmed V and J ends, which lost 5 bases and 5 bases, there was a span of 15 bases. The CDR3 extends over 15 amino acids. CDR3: CASSARGGINEKLFF. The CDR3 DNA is TGTGCCAGCAGTGCACGGGGGGGCATAAATGAAAAACTGTTTTTT.

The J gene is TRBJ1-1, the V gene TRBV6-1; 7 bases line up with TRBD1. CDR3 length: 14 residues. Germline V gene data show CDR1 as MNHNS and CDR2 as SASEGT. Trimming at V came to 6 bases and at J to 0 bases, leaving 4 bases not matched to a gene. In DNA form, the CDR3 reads TGTGCCAGCAGCCTGGGACAGTTGAACACTGAAGCTTTCTTT. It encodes CASSLGQLNTEAFF.